This entry concerns a single T cell receptor (beta chain). These data originate in a study of blood T cell repertoires in COVID-19. The V end lost 6 bases, the J end lost 2 bases, and 13 bases lay between the germline ends. The CDR3 has 14 residues. Germline CDR1 and CDR2: SQVTM and ANQGSEA. Some clones are missing from TCRdb's copy, which holds only in-frame ones; the method was immunoSEQ multiplex PCR. The sample includes 300,000 to 400,000 clones, around 87% of them seen just once. The specimen sequenced was peripheral blood. The chain employs TRBV29-1 and TRBJ1-4; D perhaps matches TRBD1 (5 bases). The TCR sequence derives from a woman in her sixties or seventies with COVID-19, enrolled during active disease. In nucleotides, the CDR3 is TGCAGCGTGACTCAGGGTGGTACTAATGAAAAACTGTTTTTT. This encodes CSVTQGGTNEKLFF. Using reference TRBV29-1 and TRBJ1-4 for the parts outside the CDR3, the full variable domain is SAVISQKPSRDICQRGTSLTIQCQVDSQVTMMFWYRQQPGQSLTLIATANQGSEATYESGFVIDKFPISRPNLTFSTLTVSNMSPEDSSIYLCSVTQGGTNEKLFFGSGTQLSVL.